This TCR beta chain appears in the sequencing data of a study of blood T cell repertoires in COVID-19. Profiled with immunoSEQ multiplex PCR; TCRdb holds only in-frame clones, not every one. The table lists some 120,000 clones, more than 70% of them singletons, with roughly an eighth in the top ten. The junction had 3 bases not matched to a gene; V was cut back by 4 bases and J by 4 bases. CDR1 KGHSH and CDR2 LQKENI come from the germline V gene. The CDR3 totals 15 residues. Sequenced input: peripheral blood. This TCR was sampled from a woman aged 30 to 39 who had recovered from COVID-19. The chain is built from TRBV18 and TRBJ2-2; 10 positions match TRBD1. The CDR3 sequence: CASSRGQGRTGELFF. In DNA form, the CDR3 reads TGTGCCAGCTCACGGGGACAGGGGCGCACCGGGGAGCTGTTTTTT. Looking up the rest from reference TRBV18 and TRBJ2-2 gives the full variable domain: NAGVMQNPRHLVRRRGQEARLRCSPMKGHSHVYWYRQLPEEGLKFMVYLQKENIIDESGMPKERFSAEFPKEGPSILRIQQVVRGDSAAYFCASSRGQGRTGELFFGEGSRLTVL.